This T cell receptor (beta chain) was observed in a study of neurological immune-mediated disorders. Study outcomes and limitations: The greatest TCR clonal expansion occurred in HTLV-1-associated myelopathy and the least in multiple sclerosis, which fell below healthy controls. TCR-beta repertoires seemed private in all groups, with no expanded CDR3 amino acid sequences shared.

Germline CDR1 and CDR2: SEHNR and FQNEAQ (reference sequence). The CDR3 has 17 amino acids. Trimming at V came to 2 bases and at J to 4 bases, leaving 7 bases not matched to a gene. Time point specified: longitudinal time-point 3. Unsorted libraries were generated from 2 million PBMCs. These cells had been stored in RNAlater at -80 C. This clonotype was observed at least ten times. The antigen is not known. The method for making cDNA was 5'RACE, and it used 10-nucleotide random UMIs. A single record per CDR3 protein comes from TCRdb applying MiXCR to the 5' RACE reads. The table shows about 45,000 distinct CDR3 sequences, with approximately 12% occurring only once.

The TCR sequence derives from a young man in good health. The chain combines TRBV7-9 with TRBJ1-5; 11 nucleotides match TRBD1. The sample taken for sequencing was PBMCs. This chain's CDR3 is CASSLWTGGPENQPQHF. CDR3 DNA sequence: TGTGCCAGCAGCTTATGGACAGGGGGCCCGGAAAATCAGCCCCAGCATTTT.